This TCR beta chain appears in the sequencing data of a study of OX40 agonist ivuxolimab in advanced cancers. At the level of the study: Ivuxolimab, an agonist antibody against OX40 (CD134), was given to patients. Study results and limitations: Low normalized T-cell clonal expansion also characterized some of the nonresponders.

The germline CDR1 and CDR2 sequences are SGHDT and YYEEEE. The V segment lost 4 bases and the J segment 6 bases; nucleotides outside the gene matches: 5. CDR3 length: 13 residues. To note about this clone: What it recognizes is unknown.

Produced via immunoSEQ multiplex PCR; TCRdb's table is partial and in-frame only. The profile covers roughly 46,000 clones, with around 90% appearing a single time and roughly 56% taken by the ten largest. V usage is TRBV5-6 and J usage is TRBJ1-2; 8 bases are a match to TRBD1. This TCR derives from an adult with an advanced solid tumor such as melanoma, head and neck, liver or kidney cancer. Here the sequenced sample was CD4+ or CD8+ T cells sorted from blood, taken in a trial of the OX40 agonist ivuxolimab. CDR3 protein: CASSRGQGDGYTF. The CDR3 DNA follows: TGTGCCAGCAGCAGAGGACAGGGCGATGGCTACACCTTC.